A selection of T cell receptor beta chains follows, all from one sample in a study of blood T cell dynamics during melanoma immunotherapy. TCRdb's table, derived via immunoSEQ multiplex PCR, lists solely in-frame clones and lacks some. Among over 10,000 clones listed, approximately 90% were seen once. Sequenced here: effector memory CD8+ T cells from blood, sampled from a patient treated with checkpoint blockade. The receptor set was obtained from a human donor with melanoma. CDR3s include the opening cysteine and the closing phenylalanine or tryptophan.

v_call cdr3_aa
TRBV7-9 CASSFNGPGEQYF
TRBV11-2 CASSLAGGSEQFF
TRBV5-4 CASTSAGNSYEQYF
TRBV28 CASRPKTGGWSGELFF
TRBV9 CASSLRTDTQYF
TRBV29-1 CSADLGTGNEQYF
TRBV6-5 CASSYTRENTEAFF
TRBV19 CASSRQGSNQPQHF
TRBV19 CASSTGRAYEQYF
TRBV9 CASMGLPHYGYTF
TRBV15 CATSTVYNEQFF
TRBV11-2 CASSLSGRSYEQYF
TRBV29-1 CSGTANTGELFF
TRBV28 CASSFSYNEQFF
TRBV29-1 CSARIQSADTQYF
TRBV10-1 CASSPGEGAYEQYF
TRBV19 CASSLGTATYEQYF
TRBV4-1 CASSQVWTAEETQYF
TRBV4-1 CASSQVGTTEAFF
TRBV4-3 CASSLPPPGADNYNEQFF
TRBV7-8 CASSLAPGTGGGEQYF
TRBV6-5 CATRSGVYEQYF
TRBV19 CASSTLAGANTGELFF
TRBV19 CASSVSGSSYEQYF
TRBV5-8 CASSFRQGSGEQYF
TRBV28 CASSPRWSGSYEQYF
TRBV6-6 CASSTIQVSYNEQFF
TRBV5-4 CASSWTGNPPLHF
TRBV11-2 CASSYGLGREGRYEQFF
TRBV11-2 CASSLVGGHEKLFF
TRBV10-3 CATSTSGRGEQYF
TRBV19 CASSIASGGSYEQYF
TRBV27 CASSPYGTLYEQYF
TRBV7-2 CASSFGGVYEQYF
TRBV6-5 CASSYPGTAQETQYF
TRBV11-2 CASSLGPSGTYNEQFF
TRBV7-8 CASSLEGDSNQPQHF
TRBV19 CASSIGQAATQYF
TRBV9 CASSVETGTGVYEQYF